These 25 T cell receptor beta chains were all obtained from the same sample, sequenced in a study of T cell repertoires in cytomegalovirus infection. MiXCR, applied by TCRdb to the reads, yields one record per CDR3 protein. The sample yields about 340,000 distinct CDR3 sequences, 25% to 30% seen once. These receptors lack a known antigen. The sequencing used cultured PBMCs, collected from culture after CMV antigen stimulation. Receptor source: a human donor in good health (CMV status not recorded). Some clones in this sample may be carry-over from other donors' samples.

The V call is TRBV6-6, the J call TRBJ1-1, with D unresolved. The germline V gene encodes CDR1 MNHNY and CDR2 SVGAGI (reference sequence). This CDR3 has 12 amino acids. Trimming took off 7 bases at V and 0 bases at J, with 6 bases between the two ends. The CDR3 loop is CASTLLNTEAFF. The CDR3 DNA sequence: TGTGCCAGCACCCTCCTGAACACTGAAGCTTTCTTT.

J is TRBJ2-1 and V is TRBV18; a possible D gene is TRBD2 (7 bases). CDR1 KGHSH and CDR2 LQKENI come from the germline V gene. Trimming left V 2 bases short and J 10 bases short, with 15 bases between. The CDR3 sequence is 14 residues long. In DNA, the CDR3 is TGTGCCAGCTCACCAAGGGGGGGACAAGGGGAGCAGTTCTTC. This gives the protein CASSPRGGQGEQFF. Full variable domain (rest looked up from reference TRBV18 and TRBJ2-1): NAGVMQNPRHLVRRRGQEARLRCSPMKGHSHVYWYRQLPEEGLKFMVYLQKENIIDESGMPKERFSAEFPKEGPSILRIQQVVRGDSAAYFCASSPRGGQGEQFFGPGTRLTVL.

This chain connects TRBV10-3 to TRBJ2-1; 10 bases map to TRBD2. This CDR3 has 19 residues. Per germline, CDR1 ENHRY and CDR2 SYGVKD. V was pared by 1 base and J by 2 bases, with 11 bases of the junction left unmatched. Written as DNA, the CDR3 is TGTGCCATCAGTGAGTTCCCTAGCGGGAGTAACCCGCCCTACAATGAGCAGTTCTTC. It is translated as CAISEFPSGSNPPYNEQFF.

The rearrangement links TRBV12-3 or TRBV12-4 to TRBJ1-2; TRBD1 agrees at 9 bases. Trimming at V came to 5 bases and at J to 8 bases, leaving 18 bases not matched to a gene. The CDR3 consists of 17 residues. The CDR3: CASSTRGENRGLRGYTF. The DNA of the CDR3 is TGTGCCAGCAGTACCCGGGGTGAGAACAGGGGGCTACGGGGCTACACCTTC.

The rearrangement links TRBV7-7 to TRBJ2-2; 7 nucleotides align to TRBD2. Germline V CDR1 and CDR2: SSHAT, FNYEAQ (reference sequence). Unmatched junction bases numbered 10, after V lost 5 bases and J lost 4 bases. The CDR3 has 16 residues. CDR3 nucleotides: TGTGCCAGCAGCCCCCATGGGAGGGGAGGCACCGGGGAGCTGTTTTTT. It specifies CASSPHGRGGTGELFF.

Only a few counts were recorded for this clonotype. This chain links TRBV4-2 with TRBJ1-1, with 7 bases lining up with TRBD1. CDR3 length equals 16 residues. The ends lost 1 base at V and 0 bases at J; junction bases unmatched: 5. Germline V gives CDR1 LGHNA, CDR2 YNFKEQ. The CDR3 coding sequence is TGTGCCAGCAGCCAAGTGGAGGGGGCCGTGAACACTGAAGCTTTCTTT. It yields the protein CASSQVEGAVNTEAFF.

The rearrangement uses TRBV6-1 and TRBJ1-2; weak D call: TRBD1 (5 bases). Trimming took off 8 bases at V and 4 bases at J, with 14 bases between the two ends. Germline values: CDR1 MNHNS, CDR2 SASEGT. The CDR3 is 13 amino acids. CDR3 residues: CASGLGRSYGYTF. As DNA, the CDR3 is TGTGCCAGCGGTTTGGGACGGTCCTATGGCTACACCTTC.

The table lists this clonotype with a few counts. The genes are TRBV20-1 and TRBJ1-3; unclear D gene. CDR1 is DFQATT, CDR2 SNEGSKA, per germline (reference sequence). Deletions cut 5 bases from V and 2 bases from J, with 10 bases between. This CDR3 has 13 residues. The CDR3 sequence is CSAGEGTGNTIYF. CDR3 DNA sequence: TGCAGTGCTGGTGAGGGAACTGGAAACACCATATATTTT.

The genes are TRBV29-1 and TRBJ2-7; TRBD1 agrees at 9 bases. The CDR3 totals 13 residues. Trimming took 6 bases from V and 3 from J; bases not matched to a gene: 6. Germline CDR1 and CDR2: SQVTM and ANQGSEA. The CDR3 DNA reads TGCAGCGTAAAGGACAGGGGATTCTACGAGCAGTACTTC. As protein: CSVKDRGFYEQYF.

In its sample, this clonotype was seen many times. The chain has TRBV12-3 or TRBV12-4 and TRBJ1-6, with TRBD1 identical over 9 bases. The CDR3 has 15 amino acids. Unmatched junction bases numbered 4, after V lost 5 bases and J lost 5 bases. The CDR3 spells CASSERDRDNSPLHF. CDR3 nucleotides: TGTGCCAGCAGTGAACGGGACAGGGATAATTCACCCCTCCACTTT.

This clonotype was counted between two and nine times. The V gene is TRBV2, the J gene TRBJ2-6; no clear D gene. The ends were cut back, 7 bases at V and 0 bases at J, with 7 bases in the middle. The CDR3 has 14 residues. CDR1 and CDR2 from the germline V gene are SNHLY and FYNNEI. The CDR3, as DNA: TGTGCCAGCAAGGGTCCCTCTGGGGCCAACGTCCTGACTTTC. Its protein is CASKGPSGANVLTF.

The chain is built from TRBV28 and TRBJ2-3; a possible D gene is TRBD2 (6 bases). The ends were cut back, 6 bases at V and 2 bases at J, with 12 bases in the middle. The CDR3 length is 14 residues. Germline V gives CDR1 MDHEN, CDR2 SYDVKM. CDR3 sequence reads: CASRRTTITDTQYF. Written as DNA, the CDR3 is TGTGCCAGCAGACGGACTACCATCACAGATACGCAGTATTTT.

V is TRBV24-1 and J is TRBJ1-5; possible D gene TRBD1, 5 bases. This CDR3 region has 14 residues. V lost 3 bases to trimming and J lost 7 bases, with 12 bases between them. The germline gives CDR1 KGHDR, CDR2 SFDVKD. The CDR3 DNA reads as TGTGCCACCAGTGATCCCGGGACTGACCAGCCCCAGCATTTT. Translated: CATSDPGTDQPQHF.

The chain uses TRBV12-3 or TRBV12-4 and TRBJ2-7; either TRBD1 or TRBD2 may fit D (5 bases each). V was pared by 6 bases and J by 2 bases, with 14 bases between. The CDR3 consists of 14 residues. CDR3 in amino acids: CASRSGTETYEQYF. The CDR3 DNA is TGTGCCAGCAGGTCCGGGACCGAGACCTACGAGCAGTACTTC.

The chain couples TRBV27 to TRBJ1-1; D unresolved. Germline V gives CDR1 MNHEY, CDR2 SMNVEV (reference sequence). V lost 5 bases and J lost 1, with 11 bases in between. This CDR3 has 14 amino acids. CDR3 residues: CASSKRESNTEAFF. DNA for the CDR3: TGTGCCAGCAGTAAACGGGAATCGAACACTGAAGCTTTCTTT.

This clonotype was counted a few times. The chain has TRBV6-1 and TRBJ1-1, with no clear D. V was pared by 6 bases and J by 1 base, with 9 bases between. This CDR3 is built from 13 residues. Germline values: CDR1 MNHNS, CDR2 SASEGT. The CDR3 region has the DNA TGTGCCAGCAGACCAACACCGAACACTGAAGCTTTCTTT. Translation: CASRPTPNTEAFF.

The V gene is TRBV7-8, the J gene TRBJ2-3; D not resolved. The CDR3 is 14 amino acids. V lost 5 bases to trimming and J lost 2 bases, with 11 bases between them. Germline V CDR1 and CDR2: SGHVS, FQNEAQ. The CDR3 reads CASSPMAVTDTQYF. The CDR3 nucleotides read TGTGCCAGCAGCCCTATGGCAGTCACAGATACGCAGTATTTT.

The rearrangement joins TRBV18 to TRBJ1-5, with TRBD1 matching 7 bases. The ends lost 3 bases at V and 5 bases at J; junction bases unmatched: 1. Per germline, CDR1 KGHSH and CDR2 LQKENI. The length of the CDR3 is 13 residues. The CDR3 bases are TGTGCCAGCTCACCTACAGGGGATCAGCCCCAGCATTTT. Protein sequence: CASSPTGDQPQHF. Supplemented by reference TRBV18 and TRBJ1-5, the full variable domain reads NAGVMQNPRHLVRRRGQEARLRCSPMKGHSHVYWYRQLPEEGLKFMVYLQKENIIDESGMPKERFSAEFPKEGPSILRIQQVVRGDSAAYFCASSPTGDQPQHFGDGTRLSIL.

This clonotype was counted between two and nine times. For the CDR3, the DNA is TGTGCCAGCAGCCCGGGACGGCTGAACACTGAAGCTTTCTTT. Amino acid sequence: CASSPGRLNTEAFF. The chain has TRBV7-9 and TRBJ1-1, with D maybe TRBD1 (5 bases). The CDR3 is 14 amino acids. Germline V gives CDR1 SEHNR, CDR2 FQNEAQ (reference sequence). V lost 5 bases to trimming and J lost 0 bases, with 10 bases between them.

CDR3 sequence: CAWRGKGVGTNEKLFF. DNA of the CDR3: TGTGCCTGGAGAGGGAAGGGAGTGGGAACTAATGAAAAACTGTTTTTT. The chain joins TRBV30 to TRBJ1-4; no definite D call. From germline, CDR1 is GTSNPN and CDR2 SVGIG (reference sequence). The CDR3 extends over 16 amino acids. Trimming removed 3 bases from V and 1 base from J, with 15 bases in between.

The rearrangement links TRBV9 to TRBJ2-1; tentatively, D is TRBD1 (6 bases). V lost 0 bases to trimming and J lost 4 bases, with 11 bases between them. CDR3 length: 15 residues. Germline CDR1 reads SGDLS; CDR2 reads YYNGEE. CDR3: CASSVARQGYNEQFF. Here the CDR3 DNA reads TGTGCCAGCAGCGTAGCCCGTCAGGGGTACAATGAGCAGTTCTTC.

This clonotype has at least ten counts. The chain uses TRBV29-1 and TRBJ1-2; unclear D gene. The CDR3 consists of 14 residues. V lost 0 bases and J lost 5, with 13 bases in between. Per germline, CDR1 SQVTM and CDR2 ANQGSEA. This chain's CDR3 is CSVEDPPVGYGYTF. The CDR3 bases are TGCAGCGTTGAAGATCCGCCGGTCGGGTATGGCTACACCTTC.

The chain links TRBV19 to TRBJ1-1, with D unresolved. V lost 2 bases and J 5 bases, leaving 21 bases between the germline ends. This CDR3 has 17 amino acids. The germline V gene has CDR1 LNHDA and CDR2 SQIVND (reference sequence). This chain's CDR3 is CASSIPTREPPQTEAFF. The DNA of the CDR3 is TGTGCCAGTAGTATACCGACGAGGGAGCCCCCACAAACTGAAGCTTTCTTT.

This chain uses TRBV28 with TRBJ1-5, with D unresolved. V gave up 7 bases and J gave up 3 bases, with 13 bases separating them. The CDR3 runs to 14 residues. Per germline, CDR1 MDHEN and CDR2 SYDVKM. The CDR3 sequence is CASTWYGNNQPQHF. The CDR3 DNA reads as TGTGCCAGCACTTGGTACGGGAACAATCAGCCCCAGCATTTT.

The chain employs TRBV27 and TRBJ1-1; D is uncertain. Per germline, CDR1 MNHEY and CDR2 SMNVEV (reference sequence). Trimming took off 1 base at V and 7 bases at J, with 13 bases between the two ends. The CDR3 spans 14 residues. CDR3 residues: CASSLFASFGEAFF. The CDR3 nucleotides read TGTGCCAGCAGTTTATTCGCTTCGTTTGGTGAAGCTTTCTTT.